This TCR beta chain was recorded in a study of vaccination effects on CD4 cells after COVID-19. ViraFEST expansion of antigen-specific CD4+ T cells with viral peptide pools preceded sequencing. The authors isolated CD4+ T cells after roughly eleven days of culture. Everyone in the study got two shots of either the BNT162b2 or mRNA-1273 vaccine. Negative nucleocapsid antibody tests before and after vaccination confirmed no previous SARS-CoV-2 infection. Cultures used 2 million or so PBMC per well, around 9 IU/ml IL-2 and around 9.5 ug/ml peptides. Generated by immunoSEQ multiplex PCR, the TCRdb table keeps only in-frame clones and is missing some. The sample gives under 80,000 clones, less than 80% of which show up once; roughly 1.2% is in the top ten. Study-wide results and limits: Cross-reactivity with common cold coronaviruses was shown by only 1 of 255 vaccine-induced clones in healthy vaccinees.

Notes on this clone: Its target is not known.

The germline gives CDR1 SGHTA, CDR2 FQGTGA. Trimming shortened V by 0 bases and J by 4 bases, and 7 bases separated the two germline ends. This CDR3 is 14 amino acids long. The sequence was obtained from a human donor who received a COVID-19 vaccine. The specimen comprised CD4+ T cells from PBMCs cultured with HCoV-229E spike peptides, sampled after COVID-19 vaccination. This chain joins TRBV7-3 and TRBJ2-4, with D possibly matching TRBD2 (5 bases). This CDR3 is CASSLTGGKNIQYF. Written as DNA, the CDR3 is TGTGCCAGCAGCTTAACGGGCGGGAAAAACATTCAGTACTTC.